The 27 T cell receptor beta chains below come from one sample, sequenced in a study of identical twins. TCRdb called the 5' RACE reads again in MiXCR, with one record for every CDR3 protein. Among some 250,000 distinct CDR3 sequences listed, roughly 7.1% were seen once. This same sample was also taken into another study, of T cells expressing NK-cell markers.

Sequenced: CD8+ T cells sorted from blood. Source of these receptors: a woman between 18 and 29 years old in good health.

This clonotype was counted a few times. This chain uses TRBV15 with TRBJ2-3, with a tentative D call TRBD1 (6 bases). V lost 3 bases and J 4 bases, leaving 11 bases between the germline ends. The CDR3 sequence is 14 residues long. The germline CDR1 and CDR2 sequences are LNHNV and YYDKDF (reference sequence). The CDR3: CATSSPEGADTQYF. The CDR3 nucleotides read TGTGCCACCAGCAGCCCCGAGGGGGCAGATACGCAGTATTTT.

The chain combines TRBV4-3 with TRBJ2-7; D is ambiguous. CDR3 length: 13 amino acids. The germline CDR1 and CDR2 sequences are LGHNA and YSLEER. Trimming removed 0 bases from V and 4 bases from J, with 7 bases in between. CDR3 loop: CASSQDWGYEQYF. CDR3 sequence (DNA): TGCGCCAGCAGCCAAGATTGGGGATACGAGCAGTACTTC.

The table lists this clonotype with many counts. The V call is TRBV5-1, the J call TRBJ2-3, with 10 bases that match TRBD2. Unmatched junction bases numbered 2, after V lost 4 bases and J lost 9 bases. This CDR3 is built from 12 residues. Germline assignment: CDR1 SGHRS and CDR2 YFSETQ. The CDR3 DNA reads TGCGCCAGCAGCCTAGCGGGAGACACGCAGTATTTT. Translated: CASSLAGDTQYF.

The chain is built from TRBV7-9 and TRBJ2-1; 9 bases agree with TRBD2. Germline values: CDR1 SEHNR, CDR2 FQNEAQ (reference sequence). The CDR3 runs to 13 residues. Trimming took 5 bases from V and 10 from J; bases not matched to a gene: 6. DNA for the CDR3: TGTGCCAGCAGCCCTAGCGGGGTCAGGGAGCAGTTCTTC. Protein product: CASSPSGVREQFF.

This clonotype was detected a few times. The rearrangement joins TRBV7-2 to TRBJ1-2; D perhaps matches TRBD1 (5 bases). Germline CDR1 is SGHTA and CDR2 is FQGNSA. The CDR3 has 16 residues. The V end was cut by 0 bases, the J end by 4 bases, with 15 bases between. For the CDR3, the DNA is TGTGCCAGCAGCTTAGCCCTCCTACGGGGGTTCTATGGCTACACCTTC. It is translated as CASSLALLRGFYGYTF.

This clonotype came up a few times. V gene TRBV4-3 combines with J gene TRBJ2-5; no reliable D call. Per the germline V gene, CDR1 is LGHNA and CDR2 is YSLEER. The CDR3 consists of 15 residues. Trimming removed 0 bases from V and 0 bases from J, with 8 bases in between. CDR3: CASSQDSRYQETQYF. The CDR3, as DNA: TGCGCCAGCAGCCAAGACTCGCGGTACCAAGAGACCCAGTACTTC.

This clonotype was observed a few times. J is TRBJ2-5 and V is TRBV21-1; the DNA was not used to check the table's D call, TRBD1. TRBV21-1 is tagged as a pseudogene. CDR3 length: 16 residues. Here the CDR3 reads CASTNPQAVLQETQYF. CDR3 nucleotides: TGTGCCAGCACTAACCCCCAAGCGGTACTCCAAGAGACCCAGTACTTC.

This clonotype was picked up many times. This chain uses TRBV4-3 with TRBJ2-7, with D possibly being TRBD1 (5 bases). CDR1 is LGHNA, CDR2 YSLEER, per germline. V lost 0 bases and J 0 bases, leaving 9 bases between the germline ends. This CDR3 spans 15 amino acids. The CDR3 nucleotides are TGCGCCAGCAGCCAAGATAGACAGAGCTCCTACGAGCAGTACTTC. Protein sequence: CASSQDRQSSYEQYF.

This clonotype was detected ten times or more. One end of the junction is discordant with germline, which a read error may explain. The CDR3 coding sequence is TGCGCCAGCAACTTGGAACTAGCGGGCCACACAGATACGCAGTATTTT. As protein: CASNLELAGHTDTQYF. V usage is TRBV5-1 and J usage is TRBJ2-3; 9 bases align to TRBD2. The V gene's germline CDR1 is SGHRS and CDR2 YFSETQ. The CDR3 totals 16 residues.

The sample holds many counts of this clonotype. The chain uses TRBV5-1 and TRBJ1-1; possible D gene TRBD1, 5 bases. The CDR3 runs to 12 residues. The germline V gene encodes CDR1 SGHRS and CDR2 YFSETQ. Trimming took off 4 bases at V and 8 bases at J, with 12 bases between the two ends. The CDR3 region has the DNA TGCGCCAGCAGCCCAGACAGTCCCGAAGCTTTCTTT. It specifies CASSPDSPEAFF.

For the CDR3, the DNA is TGCAGTGCTAGACTCGGGGCTTCCAGCAATGAGCAGTTCTTC. It codes for CSARLGASSNEQFF. V gene TRBV20-1 combines with J gene TRBJ2-1; D may match TRBD1 or TRBD2 (5 bases each). V dropped 2 bases and J dropped 6 bases, with 14 bases sitting between them. The CDR3 totals 14 residues. CDR1 DFQATT and CDR2 SNEGSKA come from the germline V gene (reference sequence).

This sequence joins TRBV29-1 and TRBJ2-1, with 9 nucleotides matching TRBD2. V shed 3 bases, J shed 2 bases, and the junction held 5 bases outside the gene matches. The CDR3 sequence is 15 residues long. Germline V gene data show CDR1 as SQVTM and CDR2 as ANQGSEA. The CDR3 spells CSVDGSGSTYNEQFF. CDR3 in DNA: TGCAGCGTTGATGGTAGCGGGAGTACCTACAATGAGCAGTTCTTC.

This clonotype was picked up a small number of times. V usage is TRBV12-3 or TRBV12-4 and J usage is TRBJ1-6; tentative D call: TRBD1 (5 bases). Deletions cut 4 bases from V and 7 bases from J, with 11 bases between. The CDR3 covers 14 residues. CDR3 amino acids: CASSYGTGNSPLHF. For the CDR3, the DNA is TGTGCCAGCAGTTACGGGACGGGGAATTCACCCCTCCACTTT.

This clonotype was observed a handful of times. The CDR3 loop is CASALSTGTEAFF. The CDR3 region has the DNA TGTGCCAGCGCCCTGTCGACAGGGACTGAAGCTTTCTTT. This rearrangement joins TRBV11-2 to TRBJ1-1; 7 positions match TRBD1. The V gene end was trimmed by 8 bases and the J gene end by 5 bases; junction bases not matched to a gene: 8. Germline loops: CDR1 SGHAT, CDR2 FQNNGV. This CDR3 has 13 residues.

Many counts were recorded for this clonotype. The chain combines TRBV12-3 or TRBV12-4 with TRBJ2-2; the match to TRBD1 covers 7 bases. CDR3 length equals 15 residues. With V trimmed by 3 bases and J by 7 bases, 8 bases remained unmatched. The CDR3 reads CASSFAGGLGGELFF. CDR3 sequence (DNA): TGTGCCAGCAGTTTCGCAGGGGGTTTAGGCGGGGAGCTGTTTTTT.

This clonotype was seen a few times. The chain has TRBV7-9 and TRBJ1-4; no firm D call. Per the germline V gene, CDR1 is SEHNR and CDR2 is FQNEAQ (reference sequence). The ends were cut back, 0 bases at V and 0 bases at J, with 8 bases in the middle. The CDR3 extends over 16 amino acids. The CDR3 DNA sequence: TGTGCCAGCAGCTTAGCCCATCCCCCAACTAATGAAAAACTGTTTTTT. It yields the protein CASSLAHPPTNEKLFF.

This clonotype was recorded a few times. V gene TRBV6-1 combines with J gene TRBJ2-1; D remains ambiguous. The germline gives CDR1 MNHNS, CDR2 SASEGT. The CDR3 contains 15 residues. V was clipped by 2 bases and J by 9 bases, with 17 bases between them. This chain's CDR3 is CASSELGRPLPEQFF. CDR3 DNA sequence: TGTGCCAGCAGTGAACTCGGACGGCCACTCCCTGAGCAGTTCTTC.

This clonotype came up many times. The CDR3 protein is CASSPPGQIQPPTFREQYF. The CDR3 DNA reads TGTGCCAGCAGTCCCCCTGGGCAGATCCAACCCCCTACGTTTCGCGAGCAGTACTTC. This sequence joins TRBV28 and TRBJ2-7; D not certain. Trimming took off 5 bases at V and 6 bases at J, with 32 bases between the two ends. CDR3 size: 19 residues. The germline V gene has CDR1 MDHEN and CDR2 SYDVKM.

This clonotype was detected many times. V and J are TRBV7-9 and TRBJ2-3; no clear D gene. V lost 3 bases and J 5 bases, leaving 15 bases between the germline ends. Germline loops: CDR1 SEHNR, CDR2 FQNEAQ (reference sequence). This CDR3 comprises 15 residues. Here the CDR3 DNA reads TGTGCCAGCAGCTTTGTTTCTCGAGTAGGAGATACGCAGTATTTT. Translation gives CASSFVSRVGDTQYF. The whole variable domain, filled in from reference TRBV7-9 and TRBJ2-3, reads DTGVSQNPRHKITKRGQNVTFRCDPISEHNRLYWYRQTLGQGPEFLTYFQNEAQLEKSRLLSDRFSAERPKGSFSTLEIQRTEQGDSAMYLCASSFVSRVGDTQYFGPGTRLTVL.

J is TRBJ2-2 and V is TRBV7-9; possible D gene TRBD1, 5 bases. CDR1 SEHNR and CDR2 FQNEAQ come from the germline V gene (reference sequence). There are 15 residues in the CDR3. V was clipped by 3 bases and J by 5 bases, with 13 bases between them. The DNA for the CDR3 is TGTGCCAGCAGCTTCTCACAGGCGAGAACCGGGGAGCTGTTTTTT. Protein product: CASSFSQARTGELFF.

This clonotype was counted at least ten times. The V call is TRBV19, the J call TRBJ2-5, with a possible D match to TRBD2 (6 bases). This CDR3 has 15 residues. The germline V gene encodes CDR1 LNHDA and CDR2 SQIVND (reference sequence). The V and J ends lost 3 bases and 2 bases respectively, with 13 bases between them. CDR3 bases: TGTGCCAGTAGTATGTGGGCGGGGAGACAAGAGACCCAGTACTTC. This sequence encodes CASSMWAGRQETQYF.

The genes are TRBV5-1 and TRBJ2-4; D is unclear. The V gene lost 4 bases and the J gene lost 0 bases, with 5 bases spanning the gap. Germline CDR1 is SGHRS and CDR2 is YFSETQ. This CDR3 has 13 amino acids. The CDR3 protein is CASSPPAKNIQYF. The CDR3 DNA follows: TGCGCCAGCAGCCCCCCAGCCAAAAACATTCAGTACTTC.

This clonotype has only a few counts. The chain carries TRBV27 and TRBJ2-1; TRBD2 matches 10 bases. The V gene's germline CDR1 is MNHEY and CDR2 SMNVEV (reference sequence). The CDR3 extends over 15 amino acids. V lost 7 bases, J lost 6 bases, and 9 bases stayed unmatched. CDR3: CASTLIAGGANEQFF. The CDR3 coding sequence is TGTGCCAGCACCCTCATAGCGGGGGGAGCCAATGAGCAGTTCTTC.

This sequence joins TRBV20-1 and TRBJ2-5, with D unresolved. This CDR3 is 11 amino acids long. V was pared by 6 bases and J by 3 bases, with 8 bases between. Germline values: CDR1 DFQATT, CDR2 SNEGSKA (reference sequence). CDR3 DNA sequence: TGCAGTGCACGACTTGAAGAGACCCAGTACTTC. It is translated as CSARLEETQYF.

This clonotype occurred a few times. The chain has TRBV9 and TRBJ1-2; D not resolved. Germline CDR1 SGDLS, CDR2 YYNGEE. V was clipped by 5 bases and J by 1 base, with 18 bases between them. This CDR3 is 16 amino acids long. The chain's CDR3 is CASRGGIVGGNYGYTF. The CDR3 DNA reads TGTGCCAGCAGGGGAGGGATCGTTGGCGGTAACTATGGCTACACCTTC.

The V and J genes are TRBV4-3 and TRBJ1-1; D unresolved. The CDR3 totals 16 residues. The V and J ends lost 0 bases and 0 bases respectively, with 11 bases between them. Germline V gives CDR1 LGHNA, CDR2 YSLEER. The CDR3 sequence: CASSQDSANMNTEAFF. The DNA for the CDR3 is TGCGCCAGCAGCCAAGATTCTGCTAACATGAACACTGAAGCTTTCTTT.

A single count supports this clonotype. With a much larger clone just one base away, this may be a read error. The chain couples TRBV7-9 to TRBJ2-7; 12 nucleotides agree with TRBD2. Germline loops: CDR1 SEHNR, CDR2 FQNEAQ (reference sequence). This CDR3 is built from 14 residues. With 5 bases clipped from V and 3 bases from J, the junction kept 2 bases outside the gene matches. CDR3 bases: TGTGCCAGCAGCGCGACTAGCGGGGGCTACGAGCAGTACTTC. Translated: CASSATSGGYEQYF.